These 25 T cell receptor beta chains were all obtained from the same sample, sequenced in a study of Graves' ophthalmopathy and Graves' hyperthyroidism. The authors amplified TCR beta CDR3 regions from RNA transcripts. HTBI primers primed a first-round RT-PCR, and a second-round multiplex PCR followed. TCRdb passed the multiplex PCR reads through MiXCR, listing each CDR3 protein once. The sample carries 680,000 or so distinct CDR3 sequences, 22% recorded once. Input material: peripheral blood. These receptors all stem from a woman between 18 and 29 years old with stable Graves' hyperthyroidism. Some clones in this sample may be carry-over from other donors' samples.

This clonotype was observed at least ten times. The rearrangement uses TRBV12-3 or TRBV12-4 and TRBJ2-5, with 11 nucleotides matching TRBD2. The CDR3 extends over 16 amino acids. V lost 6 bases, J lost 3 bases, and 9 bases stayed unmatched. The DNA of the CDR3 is TGTGCCAGCAGCGATGGGCCGGGACTAGCGGAAGAGACCCAGTACTTC. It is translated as CASSDGPGLAEETQYF.

This chain's CDR3 is CASSLGHQANYGYTF. Written as DNA, the CDR3 is TGTGCCAGCAGCCTGGGACACCAAGCTAACTATGGCTACACCTTC. The chain has TRBV3-1 and TRBJ1-2, with D possibly being TRBD1 (6 bases). The CDR3 sequence is 15 residues long. The ends were cut back, 4 bases at V and 0 bases at J, with 12 bases in the middle. Germline CDR1 reads LGHDT; CDR2 reads YNNKEL (reference sequence).

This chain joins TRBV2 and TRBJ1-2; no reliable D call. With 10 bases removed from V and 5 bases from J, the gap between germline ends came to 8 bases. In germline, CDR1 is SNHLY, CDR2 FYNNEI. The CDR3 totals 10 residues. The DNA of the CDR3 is TGTGCCACCACGGATTATGGCTACACCTTC. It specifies CATTDYGYTF. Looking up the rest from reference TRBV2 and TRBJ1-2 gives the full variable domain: EPEVTQTPSHQVTQMGQEVILRCVPISNHLYFYWYRQILGQKVEFLVSFYNNEISEKSEIFDDQFSVERPDGSNFTLKIRSTKLEDSAMYFCATTDYGYTFGSGTRLTVV.

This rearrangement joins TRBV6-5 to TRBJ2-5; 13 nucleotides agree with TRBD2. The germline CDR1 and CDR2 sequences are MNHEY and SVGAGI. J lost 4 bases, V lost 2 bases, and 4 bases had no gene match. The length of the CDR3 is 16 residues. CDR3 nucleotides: TGTGCCAGCAGTTACCCCGGGACTAGCGGGGTAGAGACCCAGTACTTC. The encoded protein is CASSYPGTSGVETQYF.

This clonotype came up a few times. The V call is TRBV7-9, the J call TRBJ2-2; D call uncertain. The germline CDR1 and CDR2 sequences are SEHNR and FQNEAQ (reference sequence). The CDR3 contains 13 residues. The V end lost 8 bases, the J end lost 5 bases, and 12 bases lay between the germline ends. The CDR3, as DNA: TGTGCCAGCCGAAGGGCGCAAACCGGGGAGCTGTTTTTT. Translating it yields CASRRAQTGELFF.

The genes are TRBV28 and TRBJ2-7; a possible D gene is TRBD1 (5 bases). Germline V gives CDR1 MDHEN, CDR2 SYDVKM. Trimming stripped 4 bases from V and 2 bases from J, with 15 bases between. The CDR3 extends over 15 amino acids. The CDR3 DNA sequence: TGTGCCAGCAGTTCGGTTGGGGCTCGCGCCTACGAGCAGTACTTC. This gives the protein CASSSVGARAYEQYF.

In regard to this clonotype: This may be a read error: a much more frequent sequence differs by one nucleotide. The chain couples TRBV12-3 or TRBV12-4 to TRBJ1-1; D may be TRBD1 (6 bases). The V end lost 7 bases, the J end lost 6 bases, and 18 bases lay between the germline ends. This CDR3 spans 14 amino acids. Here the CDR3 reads CASKSSGAYSEAFF. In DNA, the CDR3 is TGTGCCAGCAAAAGTTCGGGGGCATACTCTGAAGCTTTCTTT.

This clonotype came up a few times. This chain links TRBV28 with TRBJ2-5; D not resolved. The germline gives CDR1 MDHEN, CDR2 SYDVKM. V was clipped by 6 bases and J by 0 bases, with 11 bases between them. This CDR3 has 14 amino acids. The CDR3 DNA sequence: TGTGCCAGCAGCCACTTTGGGGACCAAGAGACCCAGTACTTC. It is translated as CASSHFGDQETQYF.

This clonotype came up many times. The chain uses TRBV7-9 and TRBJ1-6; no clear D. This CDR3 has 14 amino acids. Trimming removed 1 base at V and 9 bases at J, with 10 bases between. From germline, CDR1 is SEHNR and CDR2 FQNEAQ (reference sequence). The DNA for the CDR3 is TGTGCCAGCAGCTTAGAAAACAGAGGTTCACCCCTCCACTTT. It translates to CASSLENRGSPLHF.

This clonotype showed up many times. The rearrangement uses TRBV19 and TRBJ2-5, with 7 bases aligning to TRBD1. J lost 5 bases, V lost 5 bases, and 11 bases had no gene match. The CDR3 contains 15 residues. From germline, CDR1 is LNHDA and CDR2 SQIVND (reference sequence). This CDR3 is CASSPRQGVRETQYF. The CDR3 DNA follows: TGTGCCAGTAGTCCGCGACAGGGTGTTCGGGAGACCCAGTACTTC.

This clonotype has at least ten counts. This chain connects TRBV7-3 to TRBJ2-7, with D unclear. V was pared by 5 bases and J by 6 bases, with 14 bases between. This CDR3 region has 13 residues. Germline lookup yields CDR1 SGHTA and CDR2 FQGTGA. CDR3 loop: CASSPNVGLEQYF. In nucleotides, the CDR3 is TGTGCCAGCAGCCCCAATGTGGGTCTCGAGCAGTACTTC.

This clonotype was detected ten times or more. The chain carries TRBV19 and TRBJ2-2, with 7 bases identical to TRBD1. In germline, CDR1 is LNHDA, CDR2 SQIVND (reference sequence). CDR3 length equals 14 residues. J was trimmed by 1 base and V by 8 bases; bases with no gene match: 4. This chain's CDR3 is CASQDRLNTGELFF. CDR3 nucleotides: TGTGCCAGTCAGGACAGGCTGAACACCGGGGAGCTGTTTTTT.

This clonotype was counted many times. The CDR3 loop reads CSAKGEIYEQYF. For the CDR3, the DNA is TGCAGTGCTAAAGGGGAAATCTACGAGCAGTACTTC. The chain couples TRBV20-1 to TRBJ2-7; D perhaps matches TRBD1 (5 bases). The ends were cut back, 4 bases at V and 3 bases at J, with 10 bases in the middle. The CDR3 has 12 amino acids. In germline, CDR1 is DFQATT, CDR2 SNEGSKA (reference sequence).

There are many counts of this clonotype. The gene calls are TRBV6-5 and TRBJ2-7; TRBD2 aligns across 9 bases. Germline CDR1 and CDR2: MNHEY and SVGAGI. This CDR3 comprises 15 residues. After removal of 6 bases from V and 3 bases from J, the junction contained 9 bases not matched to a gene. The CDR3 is CASRMTSGRYYEQYF. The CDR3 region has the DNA TGTGCCAGCAGGATGACTAGCGGACGATACTACGAGCAGTACTTC.

The CDR3 here is CASSLAGSYYGYTF. DNA of the CDR3: TGTGCCAGCAGTTTAGCGGGCTCCTACTATGGCTACACCTTC. The chain employs TRBV12-3 or TRBV12-4 and TRBJ1-2; D is uncertain. Trimming pared 0 bases from V and 3 bases from J, leaving 8 bases between. CDR3 size: 14 residues.

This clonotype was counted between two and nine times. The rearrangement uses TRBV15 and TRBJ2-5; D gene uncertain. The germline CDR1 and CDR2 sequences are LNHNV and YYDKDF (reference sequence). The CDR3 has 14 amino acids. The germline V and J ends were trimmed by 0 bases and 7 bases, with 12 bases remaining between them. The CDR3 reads CATSRDRPEGTQYF. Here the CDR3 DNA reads TGTGCCACCAGCAGAGACCGCCCAGAAGGGACCCAGTACTTC.

The CDR3 loop reads CASSYRTEGELFF. The CDR3 region has the DNA TGTGCCAGCAGTTACCGGACTGAAGGGGAGCTGTTTTTT. The gene calls are TRBV6-5 and TRBJ2-2; D is possibly TRBD2 (5 bases). Trimming took off 2 bases at V and 8 bases at J, with 9 bases between the two ends. This CDR3 is 13 amino acids long. Germline V CDR1 and CDR2: MNHEY, SVGAGI.

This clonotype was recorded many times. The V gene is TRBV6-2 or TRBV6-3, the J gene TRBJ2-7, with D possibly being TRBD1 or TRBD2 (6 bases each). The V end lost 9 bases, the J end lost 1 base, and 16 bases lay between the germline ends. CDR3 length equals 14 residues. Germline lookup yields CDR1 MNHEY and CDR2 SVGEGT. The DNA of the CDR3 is TGTGCCAGTATTACAGGAGGGGGATCCTACGAGCAGTACTTC. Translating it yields CASITGGGSYEQYF.

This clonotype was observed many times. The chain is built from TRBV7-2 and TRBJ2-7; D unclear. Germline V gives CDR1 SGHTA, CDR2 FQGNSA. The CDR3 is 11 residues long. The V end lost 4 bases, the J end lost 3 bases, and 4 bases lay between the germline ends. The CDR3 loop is CASSWDYEQYF. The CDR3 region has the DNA TGTGCCAGCAGCTGGGACTACGAGCAGTACTTC.

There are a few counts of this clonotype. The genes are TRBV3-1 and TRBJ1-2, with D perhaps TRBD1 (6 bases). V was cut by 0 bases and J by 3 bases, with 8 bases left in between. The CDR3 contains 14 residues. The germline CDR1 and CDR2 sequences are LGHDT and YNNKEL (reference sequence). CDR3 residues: CASSQDEGDYGYTF. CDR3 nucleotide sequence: TGTGCCAGCAGCCAAGATGAGGGGGACTATGGCTACACCTTC.

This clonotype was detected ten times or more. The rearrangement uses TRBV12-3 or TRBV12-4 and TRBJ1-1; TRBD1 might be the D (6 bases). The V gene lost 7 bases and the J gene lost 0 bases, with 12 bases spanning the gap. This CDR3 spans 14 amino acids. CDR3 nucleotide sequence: TGTGCCAGCAAAAACAGGGAGTTGAACACTGAAGCTTTCTTT. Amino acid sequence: CASKNRELNTEAFF.

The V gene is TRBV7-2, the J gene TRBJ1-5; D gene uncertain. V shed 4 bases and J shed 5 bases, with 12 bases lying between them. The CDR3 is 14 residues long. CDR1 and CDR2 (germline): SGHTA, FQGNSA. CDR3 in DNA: TGTGCCAGCAGCTCCCGTGTCAGCGATCAGCCCCAGCATTTT. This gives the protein CASSSRVSDQPQHF.

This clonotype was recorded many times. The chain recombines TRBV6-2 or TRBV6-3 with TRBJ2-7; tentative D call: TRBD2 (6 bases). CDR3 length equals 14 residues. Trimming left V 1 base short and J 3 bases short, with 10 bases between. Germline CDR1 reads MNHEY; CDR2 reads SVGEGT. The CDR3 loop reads CASSYFVGGYEQYF. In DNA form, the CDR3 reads TGTGCCAGCAGTTACTTCGTGGGGGGCTACGAGCAGTACTTC.

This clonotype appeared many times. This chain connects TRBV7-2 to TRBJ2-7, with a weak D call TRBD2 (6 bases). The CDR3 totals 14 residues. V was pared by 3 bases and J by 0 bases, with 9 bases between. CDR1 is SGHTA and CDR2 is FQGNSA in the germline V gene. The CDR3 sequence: CASSFGRSSYEQYF. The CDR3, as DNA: TGTGCCAGCAGCTTCGGGAGAAGCTCCTACGAGCAGTACTTC.

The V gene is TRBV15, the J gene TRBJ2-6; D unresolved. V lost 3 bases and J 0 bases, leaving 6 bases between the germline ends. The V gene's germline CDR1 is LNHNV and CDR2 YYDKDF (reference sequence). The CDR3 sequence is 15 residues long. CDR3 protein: CATSSGFSGANVLTF. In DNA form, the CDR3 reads TGTGCCACCAGCAGCGGGTTCTCTGGGGCCAACGTCCTGACTTTC.